Below are 32 T cell receptor beta chains sequenced from a single sample in a study of response to subunit inactivated influenza vaccine. TCRdb recomputed calls from the RT-PCR reads with MiXCR, one row per CDR3 protein. This table has more than 200,000 distinct CDR3 sequences, 10% to 15% appearing once. The material was non-naive T cells sorted from PBMCs, obtained 14 to 15 days before vaccination. The receptors shown here come from a man between 50 and 59 years old who received an inactivated influenza vaccine.

This clonotype was detected only a few times. V gene TRBV7-2 combines with J gene TRBJ2-7; TRBD1 aligns across 9 bases. The CDR3 is made up of 14 amino acids. Trimming cost V 4 bases and J 4 bases; bases outside gene matches: 5. Germline assignment: CDR1 SGHTA and CDR2 FQGNSA. The CDR3: CASSSSTGGYEQYF. DNA of the CDR3: TGTGCCAGCAGCTCCTCGACAGGGGGGTACGAGCAGTACTTC.

Here the CDR3 reads CASSGWTGVHTQYF. The DNA for the CDR3 is TGTGCCAGTAGTGGATGGACAGGGGTCCATACGCAGTATTTT. V usage is TRBV19 and J usage is TRBJ2-3; 9 nucleotides align to TRBD1. The CDR3 runs 14 residues. From germline, CDR1 is LNHDA and CDR2 SQIVND (reference sequence). Losses at the gene ends were 5 bases for V and 7 bases for J; bases not matched to a gene: 7.

The chain uses TRBV6-5 and TRBJ1-2; TRBD1 matches at 7 bases. V lost 4 bases, J lost 0 bases, and 5 bases stayed unmatched. The CDR3 length is 15 residues. Looked up from germline, CDR1 is MNHEY and CDR2 is SVGAGI. The CDR3 coding sequence is TGTGCCAGCAGTTGGGGGACAGACCCTAACTATGGCTACACCTTC. Protein product: CASSWGTDPNYGYTF.

There are many counts of this clonotype. This chain connects TRBV27 to TRBJ1-1; D possibly corresponds to TRBD1 (5 bases). This CDR3 region has 15 residues. The ends were cut back, 6 bases at V and 1 base at J, with 15 bases in the middle. Germline CDR1 and CDR2: MNHEY and SMNVEV (reference sequence). For the CDR3, the DNA is TGTGCCAGCAGCCCAATCAGGGATCAGAACACTGAAGCTTTCTTT. This encodes CASSPIRDQNTEAFF.

V usage is TRBV20-1 and J usage is TRBJ2-4; D is unresolved. Deletions cut 7 bases from V and 2 bases from J, with 12 bases between. This CDR3 comprises 13 residues. CDR1 is DFQATT, CDR2 SNEGSKA, per germline (reference sequence). CDR3 DNA: TGCAGTGTTAGCCCCCGAACCAAAAACATTCAGTACTTC. Protein: CSVSPRTKNIQYF.

The genes are TRBV12-3 or TRBV12-4 and TRBJ2-2; D possibly matches TRBD1 or TRBD2 (6 bases each). Trimming left V 5 bases short and J 8 bases short, with 18 bases between. The CDR3 runs 15 residues. The CDR3, as DNA: TGTGCCAGCAGTCTCCCTCGTAGGGGGGCGGGGGAGCTGTTTTTT. Residues: CASSLPRRGAGELFF.

The V and J genes are TRBV29-1 and TRBJ1-3; no firm D call. The germline CDR1 and CDR2 sequences are SQVTM and ANQGSEA. The CDR3 totals 12 residues. V lost 7 bases, J lost 4 bases, and 11 bases lay in between. This CDR3 is CSGRVGGNTIYF. The CDR3, as DNA: TGCAGCGGAAGAGTTGGGGGAAACACCATATATTTT.

The genes are TRBV9 and TRBJ2-6; D gene ambiguous. Trimming left V 0 bases short and J 4 bases short, with 5 bases between. From germline, CDR1 is SGDLS and CDR2 YYNGEE. This CDR3 spans 14 amino acids. CDR3: CASSVVSGANVLTF. CDR3 sequence (DNA): TGTGCCAGCAGCGTAGTCTCCGGGGCCAACGTCCTGACTTTC.

This clonotype was seen many times. The CDR3 DNA sequence: TGTGCCAGCAGCCGTATGAGTGGGGCCAACGTCCTGACTTTC. Translating it yields CASSRMSGANVLTF. This chain links TRBV7-2 with TRBJ2-6; D is uncertain. This CDR3 is built from 14 residues. V lost 5 bases and J 3 bases, leaving 8 bases between the germline ends. Germline values: CDR1 SGHTA, CDR2 FQGNSA.

The chain has TRBV7-9 and TRBJ1-5, with D possibly being TRBD1 (5 bases). V lost 10 bases and J 10 bases, leaving 29 bases between the germline ends. Germline CDR1 and CDR2: SEHNR and FQNEAQ (reference sequence). The CDR3 is made up of 16 amino acids. This chain's CDR3 is CATAGPSTNPSGPQHF. The CDR3 coding sequence is TGTGCCACCGCGGGACCTAGTACGAATCCCTCCGGTCCCCAGCATTTT.

This clonotype was detected a few times. The gene calls are TRBV11-2 and TRBJ2-6; D not resolved. This CDR3 is 15 amino acids long. Trimming pared 3 bases from V and 5 bases from J, leaving 11 bases between. Germline CDR1 SGHAT, CDR2 FQNNGV. The CDR3 nucleotides read TGTGCCAGCAGCTTGGGTACTCTTCGGGCCAACGTCCTGACTTTC. This sequence encodes CASSLGTLRANVLTF.

This clonotype was found a few times. The V gene is TRBV2, the J gene TRBJ2-5; D is perhaps TRBD1 or TRBD2 (5 bases each). Per germline, CDR1 SNHLY and CDR2 FYNNEI. This CDR3 spans 12 amino acids. Trimming removed 4 bases from V and 8 bases from J, with 11 bases in between. For the CDR3, the DNA is TGTGCCAGCAGTGTTGGGGACCGAACCCAGTACTTC. It is translated as CASSVGDRTQYF.

The genes are TRBV28 and TRBJ2-3; no clear D gene. Germline CDR1 MDHEN, CDR2 SYDVKM. Trimming left V 8 bases short and J 4 bases short, with 10 bases between. The CDR3 totals 12 residues. The CDR3 coding sequence is TGTGCCAGCGCAACCACGTCAGATACGCAGTATTTT. This gives the protein CASATTSDTQYF.

This clonotype was counted at least ten times. The chain combines TRBV29-1 with TRBJ2-3, with D unresolved. This CDR3 contains 13 residues. V gave up 4 bases and J gave up 2 bases, with 10 bases separating them. Germline V gives CDR1 SQVTM, CDR2 ANQGSEA. The CDR3 spells CSVARGPTDTQYF. The CDR3 nucleotides read TGCAGCGTTGCTAGAGGCCCCACAGATACGCAGTATTTT.

The chain recombines TRBV7-2 with TRBJ2-7; the D is unclear. V lost 1 base, J lost 4 bases, and 14 bases lay in between. The V gene's germline CDR1 is SGHTA and CDR2 FQGNSA. CDR3 length: 15 residues. The CDR3 DNA follows: TGTGCCAGCAGCTTAGGTCTGGAGCCTTCTTACGAGCAGTACTTC. Translated, it gives CASSLGLEPSYEQYF. The variable domain in full, completed from reference TRBV7-2 and TRBJ2-7, reads GAGVSQSPSNKVTEKGKDVELRCDPISGHTALYWYRQSLGQGLEFLIYFQGNSAPDKSGLPSDRFSAERTGGSVSTLTIQRTQQEDSAVYLCASSLGLEPSYEQYFGPGTRLTVT.

The chain joins TRBV15 to TRBJ2-7; maybe TRBD2 (5 bases). CDR1 LNHNV and CDR2 YYDKDF come from the germline V gene (reference sequence). This CDR3 spans 17 amino acids. V lost 0 bases to trimming and J lost 3 bases, with 18 bases between them. The CDR3 DNA sequence: TGTGCCACCAGCAGAGACCGAGCTGGACTGGATAACTACGAGCAGTACTTC. Its protein is CATSRDRAGLDNYEQYF.

The chain recombines TRBV10-3 with TRBJ2-3; unclear D gene. This CDR3 region has 13 residues. Trimming left V 2 bases short and J 3 bases short, with 6 bases between. The germline V gene encodes CDR1 ENHRY and CDR2 SYGVKD. CDR3 nucleotide sequence: TGTGCCATCAGTGAGCCTCCGACAGATACGCAGTATTTT. It yields the protein CAISEPPTDTQYF.

The chain carries TRBV4-2 and TRBJ1-4; D not certain. Per germline, CDR1 LGHNA and CDR2 YNFKEQ. V lost 0 bases and J lost 2, with 7 bases in between. CDR3 length: 15 residues. For the CDR3, the DNA is TGTGCCAGCAGCCAAGAAAGGAGTACTAATGAAAAACTGTTTTTT. Its translation: CASSQERSTNEKLFF.

This clonotype was seen many times. This chain links TRBV29-1 with TRBJ2-1; 14 bases match TRBD2. V shed 2 bases, J shed 4 bases, and the junction held 10 bases outside the gene matches. CDR1 and CDR2 from the germline V gene are SQVTM and ANQGSEA. This CDR3 region has 18 residues. DNA of the CDR3: TGCAGCGTTGAACAAAAAGACCGACTAGCGGGAGGGTACAATGAGCAGTTCTTC. Amino acids: CSVEQKDRLAGGYNEQFF.

The chain couples TRBV5-1 to TRBJ2-3; no definite D call. Per the germline V gene, CDR1 is SGHRS and CDR2 is YFSETQ. Trimming cost V 0 bases and J 0 bases, with 8 bases left between them. The CDR3 spans 15 residues. The CDR3 nucleotides read TGCGCCAGCAGCTTGGCCTTTAAGAGCACAGATACGCAGTATTTT. This sequence encodes CASSLAFKSTDTQYF.

This rearrangement joins TRBV12-3 or TRBV12-4 to TRBJ1-3, with D hard to call. The CDR3 spans 14 residues. V gave up 7 bases and J gave up 2 bases, with 12 bases separating them. DNA of the CDR3: TGTGCCAGCAAACCAGACATAACTGGAAACACCATATATTTT. The encoded protein is CASKPDITGNTIYF.

The sample holds a few counts of this clonotype. J is TRBJ2-7 and V is TRBV5-1; 14 bases agree with TRBD2. The CDR3 length is 15 residues. The J segment lost 8 bases and the V segment lost 0 bases, leaving 4 bases of the junction unmatched. Germline values: CDR1 SGHRS, CDR2 YFSETQ. The CDR3 here is CASSLGLAGGLKQYF. Written as DNA, the CDR3 is TGCGCCAGCAGCTTGGGACTAGCGGGAGGGCTCAAGCAGTACTTC.

Only a few counts were recorded for this clonotype. The chain employs TRBV20-1 and TRBJ2-5, with D perhaps matching TRBD2 (6 bases). The germline V gene has CDR1 DFQATT and CDR2 SNEGSKA (reference sequence). CDR3 length: 15 residues. The V gene lost 3 bases and the J gene lost 4 bases, with 18 bases spanning the gap. The CDR3 sequence: CSASLREISRETQYF. CDR3 DNA: TGCAGTGCTAGTTTGCGGGAAATCTCTCGAGAGACCCAGTACTTC.

In its sample, this clonotype was seen a few times. The chain links TRBV18 to TRBJ2-3, with D uncertain. The V gene's germline CDR1 is KGHSH and CDR2 LQKENI. Trimming removed 3 bases from V and 4 bases from J, with 11 bases in between. The CDR3 has 14 amino acids. CDR3 DNA: TGTGCCAGCTCACCTACTGACAAACCAGATACGCAGTATTTT. Protein product: CASSPTDKPDTQYF.

This clonotype has ten or more counts. The genes are TRBV4-2 and TRBJ2-3; D unresolved. The CDR3 spans 17 residues. Trimming pared 0 bases from V and 6 bases from J, leaving 19 bases between. Per the germline V gene, CDR1 is LGHNA and CDR2 is YNFKEQ. The CDR3 loop reads CASSQETSPNLVDTQYF. Here the CDR3 DNA reads TGTGCCAGCAGCCAAGAGACTTCCCCCAACCTTGTTGATACGCAGTATTTT.

This clonotype came up a few times. J is TRBJ2-4 and V is TRBV6-2 or TRBV6-3; TRBD1 might be the D (6 bases). Germline values: CDR1 MNHEY, CDR2 SVGEGT. The CDR3 spans 14 residues. Between the trimmed V and J ends, which lost 4 bases and 11 bases, there was a span of 18 bases. Here the CDR3 reads CASSSPLTGTVQYF. The CDR3 region has the DNA TGTGCCAGCAGTTCCCCTTTAACAGGGACGGTTCAGTACTTC.

The chain has TRBV2 and TRBJ2-2, with D possibly TRBD1 on 6 matching bases. V was cut by 9 bases and J by 1 base, with 15 bases left in between. Germline V lookup: CDR1 SNHLY, CDR2 FYNNEI. The CDR3 contains 15 residues. The CDR3 sequence is CARGAPGLNTGELFF. The CDR3 DNA sequence: TGTGCCAGGGGGGCGCCAGGGTTGAACACCGGGGAGCTGTTTTTT.

V is TRBV7-8 and J is TRBJ2-2, with TRBD2 as a possible D gene (6 bases). Trimming cost V 4 bases and J 4 bases, with 16 bases left between them. The CDR3 sequence is 16 residues long. The V gene's germline CDR1 is SGHVS and CDR2 FQNEAQ. The CDR3 region is CASSSRLVGATGELFF. CDR3 coding DNA: TGTGCCAGCAGCTCTCGACTAGTCGGGGCCACCGGGGAGCTGTTTTTT.

At least ten counts were recorded for this clonotype. The chain recombines TRBV29-1 with TRBJ2-3; 8 bases align to TRBD2. The CDR3 extends over 16 amino acids. Losses at the gene ends were 4 bases for V and 0 bases for J; bases not matched to a gene: 9. Germline values: CDR1 SQVTM, CDR2 ANQGSEA. The CDR3: CSVGGVSGASTDTQYF. The CDR3, as DNA: TGCAGCGTTGGAGGAGTTAGCGGGGCCAGCACAGATACGCAGTATTTT.

This clonotype occurred a few times. The CDR3 coding sequence is TGCAGTGCTAGAGGACAGGGGAGCTCCTACAATGAGCAGTTCTTC. Amino acids: CSARGQGSSYNEQFF. This chain links TRBV20-1 with TRBJ2-1; 8 bases are a match to TRBD1. The germline CDR1 and CDR2 sequences are DFQATT and SNEGSKA (reference sequence). The CDR3 is 15 residues long. V lost 1 base, J lost 0 bases, and 2 bases stayed unmatched.

The chain employs TRBV7-9 and TRBJ2-7, with D maybe TRBD1 (5 bases). Trimming removed 5 bases from V and 7 bases from J, with 12 bases in between. The CDR3 contains 12 residues. Germline loops: CDR1 SEHNR, CDR2 FQNEAQ (reference sequence). The DNA of the CDR3 is TGTGCCAGCAGCCGCCAGGGTGTTGAGCAGTACTTC. It yields the protein CASSRQGVEQYF.

This clonotype has more than one count but fewer than ten. The genes are TRBV5-8 and TRBJ1-5; perhaps TRBD1 as D (6 bases). CDR3 length equals 15 residues. Germline CDR1 reads SGHTS; CDR2 reads YDEGEE. Trimming took off 2 bases at V and 4 bases at J, with 13 bases between the two ends. The CDR3 loop is CASSLGTLRNQPQHF. The CDR3 DNA reads as TGTGCCAGCAGCTTAGGGACATTACGAAATCAGCCCCAGCATTTT. Together with reference TRBV5-8 and TRBJ1-5, the CDR3 gives the full variable domain: EAGVTQSPTHLIKTRGQQATLRCSPISGHTSVYWYQQALGLGLQFLLWYDEGEERNRGNFPPRFSGRQFPNYSSELNVNALELEDSALYLCASSLGTLRNQPQHFGDGTRLSIL.